A single T cell receptor (beta chain) is shown here with its context. In the source study's methods: Researchers report that nucleated cell counts were estimated from reference gene primer amplification. The data were produced by immunoSEQ multiplex PCR, yet TCRdb's version contains in-frame clones alone and is incomplete. V, J and clone size are taken as reported in that table, and D and trimming were inferred from the DNA itself. This sample carries approximately 45,000 clones, about 89% of them seen once, and the ten largest clones take 2% to 2.5%. The data originate from a study of blood T cell repertoires in COVID-19. Study summary: Italy, Spain and the United States were the sources of the convalescent and acute COVID-19 samples. PBMCs, B-cell-depleted T cells, or T cells were the source of the cDNA or gDNA that made up the material.

This CDR3 is built from 14 residues. From germline, CDR1 is MNHNS and CDR2 SASEGT. Trimming shortened V by 2 bases and J by 6 bases, and 11 bases separated the two germline ends. The gene calls are TRBV6-1 and TRBJ2-1; maybe TRBD1 (5 bases). The sequence was obtained from a woman over 75 with COVID-19, enrolled during active disease. Sample: peripheral blood. The CDR3 protein is CASSEMGPGNEQFF. Written as DNA, the CDR3 is TGTGCCAGCAGTGAAATGGGGCCGGGCAATGAGCAGTTCTTC.